The clone carrying this T cell receptor beta chain turned up a few times. What it binds is not known. This entry comes from a study of T cells after yellow fever vaccination. Study-level findings and limits: A small proportion of clonotypes was detected in both the CD4 and CD8 compartments.

V dropped 7 bases and J dropped 9; count of bases not matched to a gene: 12. The CDR3 sequence is 14 residues long. Germline V CDR1 and CDR2: SGHNT, YENEEA. They built TCR cDNA with 5'RACE template switching, a step that put in a universal primer site and UMIs. TCRdb analysed the 5' RACE reads with MiXCR anew, one entry per CDR3 protein. The repertoire holds some 300,000 distinct CDR3 sequences, with around 9.3% as singletons. The V call is TRBV11-3, the J call TRBJ2-1; TRBD2 aligns across 7 bases. This sequence originates from a man younger than 35 who received the YFV17D yellow fever vaccine. The sample here was CD4+ T cells sorted from PBMCs, taken 5 days after the yellow fever booster vaccination. CDR3 DNA sequence: TGTGCCAGCACTAAGGACGCGGGGGACGGTGAGCAGTTCTTC. It is translated as CASTKDAGDGEQFF.